The next 30 T cell receptor beta chains were all read from a single sample in a study of OX40 agonist ivuxolimab in advanced cancers. Using immunoSEQ multiplex PCR, the repertoire was profiled, and TCRdb retains in-frame clones only, with some absent. The sample records about 68,000 clones, more than 65% being singletons. The material sequenced was CD4+ or CD8+ T cells sorted from blood, taken in a trial of the OX40 agonist ivuxolimab. These receptor sequences come from an adult with an advanced solid tumor such as melanoma, head and neck, liver or kidney cancer.

This chain uses TRBV18 with TRBJ2-5; 8 bases align to TRBD1. The CDR3 runs 15 residues. CDR1 and CDR2 (germline): KGHSH, LQKENI. V was pared by 3 bases and J by 14 bases, with 17 bases of the junction left unmatched. Here the CDR3 DNA reads TGTGCCAGCTCACCGACCGACAGGGGCCCCTCTCACGTTTACTTC. Its protein is CASSPTDRGPSHVYF.

CDR3 coding DNA: TGTGCCAGCAGCTGGGGGCCGACGAAGGGTGAAGCTTTCTTT. Its protein is CASSWGPTKGEAFF. The chain joins TRBV5-6 to TRBJ1-1; TRBD1 is a possible D gene (6 bases). The germline V and J ends were trimmed by 3 bases and 7 bases, with 16 bases remaining between them. Germline V gives CDR1 SGHDT, CDR2 YYEEEE. The CDR3 length is 14 residues.

The chain combines TRBV5-1 with TRBJ1-1; 9 bases agree with TRBD1. Looked up from germline, CDR1 is SGHRS and CDR2 is YFSETQ. The CDR3 contains 12 residues. Trimming at V came to 7 bases and at J to 7 bases, leaving 5 bases not matched to a gene. The DNA for the CDR3 is TGCGCCAGCGCAGGACAGGGGCTTGAAGCTTTCTTT. Its translation is CASAGQGLEAFF.

The rearrangement uses TRBV5-1 and TRBJ2-3; D is ambiguous. CDR3 length: 14 residues. Germline lookup yields CDR1 SGHRS and CDR2 YFSETQ. Trimming took off 7 bases at V and 0 bases at J, with 12 bases between the two ends. The DNA of the CDR3 is TGCGCCAGCTCTCCGGGCACTAGCACAGATACGCAGTATTTT. Amino acids: CASSPGTSTDTQYF.

The V and J genes are TRBV28 and TRBJ2-6; D unclear. Deletions cut 6 bases from V and 4 bases from J, with 7 bases between. CDR3 size: 13 residues. Germline V gene lookup returns CDR1 MDHEN and CDR2 SYDVKM. CDR3 amino acids: CASSRRGANVLTF. DNA of the CDR3: TGTGCCAGCAGCCGTCGAGGGGCCAACGTCCTGACTTTC.

The rearrangement joins TRBV5-1 to TRBJ2-7, with D maybe TRBD1 (6 bases). V was cut by 1 base and J by 3 bases, with 8 bases left in between. CDR3 length: 13 residues. CDR1 is SGHRS, CDR2 YFSETQ, per germline. In DNA, the CDR3 is TGCGCCAGCAGCTTGTTCAGGGGCTACGAGCAGTACTTC. This gives the protein CASSLFRGYEQYF.

The chain couples TRBV11-3 to TRBJ2-5, with 8 positions matching TRBD2. The germline V gene has CDR1 SGHNT and CDR2 YENEEA. Trimming at V came to 1 base and at J to 4 bases, leaving 8 bases not matched to a gene. The CDR3 totals 16 residues. Here the CDR3 DNA reads TGTGCCAGCAGCTTAGCAAGCGGGAGCATGGGAGAGACCCAGTACTTC. It translates to CASSLASGSMGETQYF.

In its sample, this clone was seen once. The rearrangement links TRBV18 to TRBJ2-5; 10 bases match TRBD1. This CDR3 is 15 amino acids long. The germline V gene encodes CDR1 KGHSH and CDR2 LQKENI. The V and J ends lost 3 bases and 1 base, in that order; junction bases with no gene match: 2. The CDR3 DNA reads as TGTGCCAGCTCACCGGGACAGGGGACCCAAGAGACCCAGTACTTC. It specifies CASSPGQGTQETQYF.

J is TRBJ2-5 and V is TRBV27; D gene uncertain. The V gene lost 2 bases and the J gene lost 5 bases, with 9 bases spanning the gap. Germline values: CDR1 MNHEY, CDR2 SMNVEV (reference sequence). The CDR3 has 13 residues. For the CDR3, the DNA is TGTGCCAGCAGTTTAGTAAGGCGGGAGACCCAGTACTTC. Translation gives CASSLVRRETQYF.

V gene TRBV5-1 combines with J gene TRBJ2-1; D is possibly TRBD1 (6 bases). V shed 0 bases and J shed 8 bases, with 12 bases lying between them. The germline V gene encodes CDR1 SGHRS and CDR2 YFSETQ. The CDR3 contains 14 residues. CDR3 amino acids: CASSLADSGDEQFF. The DNA for the CDR3 is TGCGCCAGCAGCTTGGCAGACTCAGGGGATGAGCAGTTCTTC.

The table lists this clone with a count of one. The chain links TRBV7-2 to TRBJ1-4, with 7 nucleotides matching TRBD1. Germline V lookup: CDR1 SGHTA, CDR2 FQGNSA. The CDR3 runs 14 residues. V lost 5 bases and J lost 6; bases outside the gene matches: 6. The CDR3 is CASSATGLYEKLFF. The CDR3 DNA follows: TGTGCCAGCAGCGCGACAGGGTTGTATGAAAAACTGTTTTTT.

This clone was seen only a few times. The gene calls are TRBV30 and TRBJ2-5; D remains unclear. Between the trimmed V and J ends, which lost 3 bases and 7 bases, there was a span of 9 bases. The V gene's germline CDR1 is GTSNPN and CDR2 SVGIG (reference sequence). The CDR3 length is 11 residues. This chain's CDR3 is CAWSLPGTQYF. The CDR3 DNA reads TGTGCCTGGAGCCTTCCAGGGACCCAGTACTTC.

The CDR3 DNA reads TGTGCCATCAGACCACCGGGACAGGGGAGCACTGAAGCTTTCTTT. Protein product: CAIRPPGQGSTEAFF. The rearrangement links TRBV10-3 to TRBJ1-1; 10 bases are shared with TRBD1. The CDR3 runs 15 residues. Germline CDR1 is ENHRY and CDR2 is SYGVKD. Trimming removed 6 bases from V and 4 bases from J; junction bases left unmatched: 8.

J is TRBJ2-1 and V is TRBV5-6; 7 bases are shared with TRBD2. The CDR3 is 15 residues long. V dropped 4 bases and J dropped 13; count of bases not matched to a gene: 17. CDR1 and CDR2 (germline): SGHDT, YYEEEE. The CDR3 DNA follows: TGTGCCAGCAGCACTGTGACGGCTAGCGGCCTATACCAGTTCTTC. The encoded protein is CASSTVTASGLYQFF.

The rearrangement uses TRBV7-8 and TRBJ1-5; the D is unclear. The V end lost 5 bases, the J end lost 5 bases, and 13 bases lay between the germline ends. This CDR3 region has 14 residues. Germline lookup yields CDR1 SGHVS and CDR2 FQNEAQ. CDR3 nucleotide sequence: TGTGCCAGCAGCCGGGCCTCTCGGTATCAGCCCCAGCATTTT. It is translated as CASSRASRYQPQHF. Full variable domain (rest looked up from reference TRBV7-8 and TRBJ1-5): GAGVSQSPRYKVAKRGQDVALRCDPISGHVSLFWYQQALGQGPEFLTYFQNEAQLDKSGLPSDRFFAERPEGSVSTLKIQRTQQEDSAVYLCASSRASRYQPQHFGDGTRLSIL.

The chain carries TRBV29-1 and TRBJ1-4; 9 bases line up with TRBD1. Trimming took 5 bases from V and 8 from J; bases not matched to a gene: 9. The CDR3 runs to 14 residues. Germline lookup yields CDR1 SQVTM and CDR2 ANQGSEA. This CDR3 reads CSVSPRTGDEKLFF. The CDR3 DNA reads as TGCAGCGTTTCCCCCCGGACAGGGGACGAAAAACTGTTTTTT.

Concerning this clone itself: Other DNA sequences of this sample code for an identical CDR3. V is TRBV30 and J is TRBJ2-7; 7 nucleotides agree with TRBD2. The CDR3 length is 13 residues. Looked up from germline, CDR1 is GTSNPN and CDR2 is SVGIG (reference sequence). The V gene end was trimmed by 3 bases and the J gene end by 0 bases; junction bases not matched to a gene: 2. The DNA for the CDR3 is TGTGCCTGGAGCGGGGGGAGCTCCTACGAGCAGTACTTC. Its translation is CAWSGGSSYEQYF.

The sample holds one count of this clone. The chain recombines TRBV27 with TRBJ2-2; 13 nucleotides align to TRBD2. Germline values: CDR1 MNHEY, CDR2 SMNVEV (reference sequence). The CDR3 loop spans 16 amino acids. The junction had 5 bases not matched to a gene; V was cut back by 6 bases and J by 4 bases. The CDR3 sequence is CASRSRLAGGTGELFF. CDR3 DNA: TGTGCCAGCAGGTCGAGACTAGCGGGAGGCACCGGGGAGCTGTTTTTT.

The V and J genes are TRBV7-2 and TRBJ2-1, with 7 bases fitting TRBD2. This CDR3 has 14 amino acids. The trim removed 7 bases at V and 6 bases at J, leaving 9 bases unmatched. Germline V CDR1 and CDR2: SGHTA, FQGNSA. This CDR3 is CASNTGLLTNEQFF. The CDR3 DNA sequence: TGTGCCAGCAACACGGGACTACTAACCAATGAGCAGTTCTTC.

The V call is TRBV7-2, the J call TRBJ2-7; D is undetermined. This CDR3 is built from 14 residues. V shed 3 bases and J shed 0 bases, with 9 bases lying between them. CDR1 and CDR2 from the germline V gene are SGHTA and FQGNSA. The CDR3 is CASSFSRSSYEQYF. In DNA, the CDR3 is TGTGCCAGCAGCTTCTCACGGAGCTCCTACGAGCAGTACTTC.

V usage is TRBV11-2 and J usage is TRBJ1-1; D is perhaps TRBD1 (6 bases). V was pared by 5 bases and J by 1 base, with 11 bases between. CDR1 and CDR2 from the germline V gene are SGHAT and FQNNGV. The CDR3 covers 14 residues. The CDR3 nucleotides read TGTGCCAGCAGCCCGTTGGACAGGAACACTGAAGCTTTCTTT. It is translated as CASSPLDRNTEAFF.

The V gene is TRBV19, the J gene TRBJ1-4, with no clear D. Trimming shortened V by 4 bases and J by 5 bases, and 14 bases separated the two germline ends. The CDR3 runs to 15 residues. CDR1 and CDR2 from the germline V gene are LNHDA and SQIVND (reference sequence). CDR3 bases: TGTGCCAGTAGTAGGATTGACACAAGGAATGAAAAACTGTTTTTT. It codes for CASSRIDTRNEKLFF.

A single count supports this clone. This sequence joins TRBV6-5 and TRBJ2-5; D unresolved. The V gene's germline CDR1 is MNHEY and CDR2 SVGAGI. This CDR3 contains 15 residues. V gave up 2 bases and J gave up 5 bases, with 15 bases separating them. In DNA, the CDR3 is TGTGCCAGCAGTTACAGGCCGGGTTACTCGGAGACCCAGTACTTC. Translation: CASSYRPGYSETQYF.

The chain couples TRBV6-4 to TRBJ1-2, with D hard to call. Germline values: CDR1 MRHNA, CDR2 SNTAGT. V shed 1 base and J shed 8 bases, with 11 bases lying between them. The CDR3 totals 13 residues. DNA of the CDR3: TGTGCCAGCAGTGACTTGGAAGGAGGGGGCTACACCTTC. It codes for CASSDLEGGGYTF.

The V and J genes are TRBV5-1 and TRBJ2-5, with a weak D call TRBD2 (6 bases). CDR1 and CDR2 (germline): SGHRS, YFSETQ. With 5 bases removed from V and 3 bases from J, the gap between germline ends came to 17 bases. This CDR3 is 15 amino acids long. CDR3 sequence: CASSQGPWGEETQYF. The CDR3 DNA reads as TGCGCCAGCAGTCAAGGACCTTGGGGGGAAGAGACCCAGTACTTC.

This clone was seen more than once but under ten times. J is TRBJ1-2 and V is TRBV9, with a tentative D call TRBD1 (5 bases). This CDR3 is 15 amino acids long. V lost 2 bases to trimming and J lost 0 bases, with 11 bases between them. Germline V gene data show CDR1 as SGDLS and CDR2 as YYNGEE. Here the CDR3 DNA reads TGTGCCAGCAGCGTTAACCAGGGCGCTAACTATGGCTACACCTTC. This codes for CASSVNQGANYGYTF. Based on the CDR3 plus reference TRBV9 and TRBJ1-2, the full variable domain is DSGVTQTPKHLITATGQRVTLRCSPRSGDLSVYWYQQSLDQGLQFLIQYYNGEERAKGNILERFSAQQFPDLHSELNLSSLELGDSALYFCASSVNQGANYGYTFGSGTRLTVV.

This clone showed up just a few times. This chain uses TRBV5-1 with TRBJ2-5; D tentatively reads TRBD1 or TRBD2 (6 bases each). The CDR3 loop spans 16 amino acids. Trimming left V 2 bases short and J 2 bases short, with 16 bases between. Germline-derived CDR1 and CDR2 are SGHRS and YFSETQ. The CDR3 sequence is CASSLMGRGPQETQYF. CDR3 sequence (DNA): TGCGCCAGCAGCTTAATGGGCCGGGGGCCACAAGAGACCCAGTACTTC.

The chain couples TRBV4-3 to TRBJ2-1, with TRBD2 identical over 10 bases. The CDR3 sequence is 15 residues long. CDR1 is LGHNA, CDR2 YSLEER, per germline. V lost 0 bases, J lost 9 bases, and 5 bases stayed unmatched. In nucleotides, the CDR3 is TGCGCCAGCAGCCAAGATCACCAGCGGGGGGGTGAGCAGTTCTTC. It specifies CASSQDHQRGGEQFF.

This clone occurred a few times. This chain joins TRBV20-1 and TRBJ1-2; no definite D call. Germline CDR1 DFQATT, CDR2 SNEGSKA (reference sequence). The V end lost 6 bases, the J end lost 1 base, and 6 bases lay between the germline ends. CDR3 size: 11 residues. The CDR3 region has the DNA TGCAGTGCCAGGCGTAACTATGGCTACACCTTC. This encodes CSARRNYGYTF.

The genes are TRBV5-1 and TRBJ1-2; no clear D. Germline loops: CDR1 SGHRS, CDR2 YFSETQ. The CDR3 has 14 residues. The V and J ends lost 0 bases and 8 bases respectively, with 14 bases between them. This CDR3 is CASSLDEGGNGYTF. For the CDR3, the DNA is TGCGCCAGCAGCTTGGATGAGGGCGGGAACGGCTACACCTTC.